This entry lists 25 T cell receptor beta chains sequenced from one sample in a study of T cell responses to AZD1222 COVID-19 vaccine. The assay was immunoSEQ multiplex PCR, and TCRdb's table has in-frame clones only and misses some. The profile shows about 120,000 clones, under 95% of them singletons. The source material was peripheral blood, sampled 28 days after the second AZD1222 dose. The receptors come from an adult who received the AZD1222 COVID-19 vaccine.

V and J are TRBV7-6 and TRBJ2-1; 14 nucleotides line up with TRBD2. With 1 base clipped from V and 6 bases from J, the junction kept 2 bases outside the gene matches. Looked up from germline, CDR1 is SGHVS and CDR2 is FNYEAQ. The CDR3 totals 16 residues. CDR3 in DNA: TGTGCCAGCAGCTTAGGGACTAGCGGGGGGAGCAATGAGCAGTTCTTC. Encoded protein: CASSLGTSGGSNEQFF.

The chain carries TRBV19 and TRBJ2-5, with 9 bases lining up with TRBD2. Trimming took 1 base from V and 2 from J; bases not matched to a gene: 5. CDR3 length: 16 amino acids. From germline, CDR1 is LNHDA and CDR2 SQIVND (reference sequence). CDR3 nucleotides: TGTGCCAGTAGTATAGGCGATAGCGGGAGACAAGAGACCCAGTACTTC. Its translation is CASSIGDSGRQETQYF.

The rearrangement uses TRBV6-6 and TRBJ2-3, with TRBD1 identical over 8 bases. The CDR3 totals 13 residues. Germline CDR1 reads MNHNY; CDR2 reads SVGAGI (reference sequence). Unmatched junction bases numbered 8, after V lost 11 bases and J lost 4 bases. The CDR3 spells CAAGQGSADTQYF. Written as DNA, the CDR3 is TGTGCCGCTGGACAGGGTTCGGCAGATACGCAGTATTTT.

V and J are TRBV2 and TRBJ2-7, with TRBD2 as a possible D gene (5 bases). Germline loops: CDR1 SNHLY, CDR2 FYNNEI. The CDR3 is 13 amino acids. Between the trimmed V and J ends, which lost 3 bases and 5 bases, there was a span of 11 bases. The CDR3 region is CASSEEVSNEQYF. For the CDR3, the DNA is TGTGCCAGCAGTGAGGAGGTCAGTAACGAGCAGTACTTC.

The CDR3 DNA follows: TGTGCCAGCAGCTTAGGTCGCCTAGCGGGGGCCTCAGATACGCAGTATTTT. Protein: CASSLGRLAGASDTQYF. V gene TRBV11-2 combines with J gene TRBJ2-3; TRBD2 matches at 10 bases. Germline trimming cut 1 base from V and 4 bases from J; bases unmatched to any gene: 8. Germline V gene sequence: CDR1 SGHAT, CDR2 FQNNGV. This CDR3 region has 17 residues.

The J gene is TRBJ2-1, the V gene TRBV5-1, with TRBD2 identical over 10 bases. This CDR3 is 18 amino acids long. Germline V lookup: CDR1 SGHRS, CDR2 YFSETQ. J lost 5 bases, V lost 4 bases, and 15 bases had no gene match. Written as DNA, the CDR3 is TGCGCCAGCAGCCTTGGGACTAGCGCGAACAATAGAAACAATGAGCAGTTCTTC. It yields the protein CASSLGTSANNRNNEQFF.

The V and J genes are TRBV7-9 and TRBJ2-3, with D perhaps matching TRBD2 (6 bases). Germline CDR1 is SEHNR and CDR2 is FQNEAQ (reference sequence). The CDR3 has 16 residues. Deletions cut 2 bases from V and 2 bases from J, with 14 bases between. The CDR3 is CASSLLTGVNTDTQYF. CDR3 nucleotide sequence: TGTGCCAGCAGCTTACTCACGGGGGTGAACACAGATACGCAGTATTTT. Full variable domain (missing parts from reference TRBV7-9 and TRBJ2-3): DTGVSQNPRHKITKRGQNVTFRCDPISEHNRLYWYRQTLGQGPEFLTYFQNEAQLEKSRLLSDRFSAERPKGSFSTLEIQRTEQGDSAMYLCASSLLTGVNTDTQYFGPGTRLTVL.

This chain joins TRBV11-2 and TRBJ2-5; 8 bases are shared with TRBD2. Germline trimming cut 5 bases from V and 3 bases from J; bases unmatched to any gene: 2. Per the germline V gene, CDR1 is SGHAT and CDR2 is FQNNGV. The CDR3 sequence is 13 residues long. CDR3: CASSHSGEETQYF. Here the CDR3 DNA reads TGTGCCAGCAGCCATAGCGGGGAAGAGACCCAGTACTTC. Together with reference TRBV11-2 and TRBJ2-5, the CDR3 gives the full variable domain: EAGVAQSPRYKIIEKRQSVAFWCNPISGHATLYWYQQILGQGPKLLIQFQNNGVVDDSQLPKDRFSAERLKGVDSTLKIQPAKLEDSAVYLCASSHSGEETQYFGPGTRLLVL.

The J gene is TRBJ2-7, the V gene TRBV5-1, with D tentatively TRBD1 (5 bases). Germline CDR1 SGHRS, CDR2 YFSETQ. CDR3 size: 11 residues. Trimming stripped 0 bases from V and 9 bases from J, with 7 bases between. In nucleotides, the CDR3 is TGCGCCAGCAGCTTGGAGGGGTTGCAGTACTTC. It encodes CASSLEGLQYF.

The rearrangement joins TRBV29-1 to TRBJ1-2, with a weak D call TRBD1 (6 bases). The CDR3 loop spans 12 amino acids. Germline CDR1 SQVTM, CDR2 ANQGSEA. V was pared by 3 bases and J by 6 bases, with 11 bases between. CDR3 DNA sequence: TGCAGCGTTGATAGGGGGGCGGATGGCTACACCTTC. Encoded protein: CSVDRGADGYTF.

This rearrangement joins TRBV12-3 or TRBV12-4 to TRBJ2-3; D not certain. This CDR3 contains 12 residues. With 2 bases removed from V and 7 bases from J, the gap between germline ends came to 7 bases. CDR3 bases: TGTGCCAGCAGTTTAAGTCGGTATACGCAGTATTTT. The encoded protein is CASSLSRYTQYF.

The chain employs TRBV18 and TRBJ1-2; 8 nucleotides match TRBD1. The V gene's germline CDR1 is KGHSH and CDR2 LQKENI. The CDR3 has 16 residues. V shed 2 bases, J shed 1 base, and the junction held 6 bases outside the gene matches. The CDR3: CASSPGQGTYNYGYTF. The CDR3 DNA follows: TGTGCCAGCTCACCAGGACAGGGAACCTATAACTATGGCTACACCTTC.

The gene calls are TRBV6-5 and TRBJ1-5; D is undetermined. V lost 6 bases and J 4 bases, leaving 10 bases between the germline ends. CDR1 MNHEY and CDR2 SVGAGI come from the germline V gene. CDR3 length equals 13 residues. The CDR3, as DNA: TGTGCCAGCAGGCGGAGTAAGAATCAGCCCCAGCATTTT. This translates into CASRRSKNQPQHF.

This chain links TRBV3-1 (or the pseudogene TRBV3-2) with TRBJ2-7, with a weak D call TRBD1 (5 bases). This CDR3 spans 14 amino acids. The germline CDR1 and CDR2 sequences are LGHDT and YNNKEL (reference sequence). V lost 4 bases, J lost 2 bases, and 12 bases lay in between. The CDR3 region has the DNA TGTGCCAGCAGCCGGACGACAGTGCCCTACGAGCAGTACTTC. The encoded protein is CASSRTTVPYEQYF.

The chain uses TRBV6-5 and TRBJ1-1; D possibly corresponds to TRBD1 (6 bases). The CDR3 spans 16 residues. Germline lookup yields CDR1 MNHEY and CDR2 SVGAGI. V was shortened by 0 bases and J by 0 bases, with 11 bases between the two germline ends. The CDR3 loop reads CASSYSRQGLNTEAFF. CDR3 coding DNA: TGTGCCAGCAGTTACTCGAGGCAGGGGTTGAACACTGAAGCTTTCTTT.

The genes are TRBV27 and TRBJ2-3; 11 nucleotides align to TRBD2. The germline V gene encodes CDR1 MNHEY and CDR2 SMNVEV (reference sequence). The CDR3 sequence is 17 residues long. The ends lost 8 bases at V and 0 bases at J; junction bases unmatched: 10. The CDR3 coding sequence is TGTGCCAGCGCCTGGTATAGCGGGGGGGGGAGCACAGATACGCAGTATTTT. Translation: CASAWYSGGGSTDTQYF.

This chain uses TRBV7-8 with TRBJ1-2; D might be TRBD1 (5 bases). The CDR3 contains 15 residues. Looked up from germline, CDR1 is SGHVS and CDR2 is FQNEAQ. V lost 3 bases and J 0 bases, leaving 11 bases between the germline ends. The CDR3 bases are TGTGCCAGCAGCTTCTCCGGGGCAACTAACTATGGCTACACCTTC. Translating it yields CASSFSGATNYGYTF.

This chain joins TRBV4-3 and TRBJ2-2; D is possibly TRBD1 (6 bases). CDR3 length: 13 residues. Trimming pared 3 bases from V and 8 bases from J, leaving 10 bases between. Germline CDR1 and CDR2: LGHNA and YSLEER. CDR3 loop: CASSQNRAGELFF. CDR3 nucleotides: TGCGCCAGCAGCCAGAACAGGGCTGGGGAGCTGTTTTTT.

The chain combines TRBV23-1 with TRBJ2-6; possible D gene TRBD2, 6 bases. TRBV23-1 is assigned to the ORF class and has an uncertain function. V lost 7 bases and J lost 0, with 16 bases in between. This CDR3 is 17 amino acids long. In DNA form, the CDR3 reads TGCGCCAGCAATGTTCGGCGGGGCTACTCTGGGGCCAACGTCCTGACTTTC. Its translation: CASNVRRGYSGANVLTF.

V and J are TRBV5-1 and TRBJ1-2; D may be TRBD1 (6 bases). CDR1 SGHRS and CDR2 YFSETQ come from the germline V gene. The CDR3 length is 16 residues. Between the trimmed V and J ends, which lost 3 bases and 6 bases, there was a span of 21 bases. As DNA, the CDR3 is TGCGCCAGCAGCTCCTTTTTTGGGGGGCGGGAAGATGGCTACACCTTC. It encodes CASSSFFGGREDGYTF.

V usage is TRBV6-4 and J usage is TRBJ2-1, with D hard to call. Trimming took off 1 base at V and 7 bases at J, with 11 bases between the two ends. The V gene's germline CDR1 is MRHNA and CDR2 SNTAGT. The CDR3 extends over 14 amino acids. The CDR3 DNA sequence: TGTGCCAGCAGTGACTTGGCAGATTCAAATGAGCAGTTCTTC. This codes for CASSDLADSNEQFF.

This rearrangement joins TRBV7-9 to TRBJ1-5; D call uncertain. The CDR3 extends over 17 amino acids. Trimming removed 1 base from V and 0 bases from J, with 13 bases in between. In germline, CDR1 is SEHNR, CDR2 FQNEAQ (reference sequence). The CDR3 sequence: CASSLVMTEDSNQPQHF. CDR3 DNA: TGTGCCAGCAGCTTAGTTATGACGGAGGATAGCAATCAGCCCCAGCATTTT.

The chain recombines TRBV19 with TRBJ1-1; 9 bases align to TRBD1. The V and J ends lost 9 bases and 5 bases, in that order; junction bases with no gene match: 7. Germline V gene sequence: CDR1 LNHDA, CDR2 SQIVND (reference sequence). CDR3 size: 13 residues. The CDR3 DNA reads TGTGCCAGCTCACTCGACAGGGGGACTGAAGCTTTCTTT. Residues: CASSLDRGTEAFF.

The V call is TRBV30, the J call TRBJ2-7; D possibly corresponds to TRBD2 (5 bases). From germline, CDR1 is GTSNPN and CDR2 SVGIG (reference sequence). The length of the CDR3 is 15 residues. Trimming took off 0 bases at V and 3 bases at J, with 15 bases between the two ends. For the CDR3, the DNA is TGTGCCTGGAGTGTTGGAAGCGGATTTTACTACGAGCAGTACTTC. Amino acids: CAWSVGSGFYYEQYF.

V and J are TRBV14 and TRBJ2-1; D uncertain. This CDR3 region has 13 residues. Germline-derived CDR1 and CDR2 are SGHDN and FVKESK. Trimming left V 4 bases short and J 6 bases short, with 10 bases between. CDR3 nucleotides: TGTGCCAGCAGCCCCCTCCTGGGCAATGAGCAGTTCTTC. It encodes CASSPLLGNEQFF.